This T cell receptor beta chain was recorded in a study of OX40 agonist ivuxolimab in advanced cancers. Only in-frame clones appear in the TCRdb table, and some are missing; sequencing was by immunoSEQ multiplex PCR. The table includes approximately 99,000 clones, about nine tenths detected once. Per germline, CDR1 GTSNPN and CDR2 SVGIG (reference sequence). J gave up 7 bases and V 3 bases, and 11 bases lay outside the gene matches. The CDR3 runs to 15 residues. The receptor's source is an adult with an advanced solid tumor such as melanoma, head and neck, liver or kidney cancer. The J gene is TRBJ2-1, the V gene TRBV30; 8 bases match TRBD2. This material consisted of CD4+ or CD8+ T cells sorted from blood, taken in a trial of the OX40 agonist ivuxolimab. The CDR3 sequence is CAWRTSGQNRNEQFF. CDR3 coding DNA: TGTGCCTGGAGAACTAGCGGCCAGAACCGTAATGAGCAGTTCTTC.